This is a list of T cell receptor beta chains from one sample in a study of shared clonotypes between healthy human individuals. Some clones are missing from TCRdb's copy, which holds only in-frame ones; the method was immunoSEQ multiplex PCR. The repertoire holds about 610,000 clones, approximately 97% seen once, with approximately 0.057% in the top ten. Sequencing was carried out using naive CD4+ T cells sorted from blood. These receptors originate from a woman in her twenties or thirties in good health. The CDR3 runs from the conserved cysteine through the conserved F or W. Fields, in order: J gene, D gene, V gene, clone size, CDR3 DNA, CDR3 protein. The D gene is left open where the match is weak. Part of the rows lack a size; the others show once, few, many or a class for expanded clones.

j_call: TRBJ2-7; d_call: -; v_call: TRBV10-3; clone_size: -; cdr3_nt: TGTGCCATCAGTGAGTCGGACAGCTACGAGCAGTACTTC; cdr3_aa: CAISESDSYEQYF
j_call: TRBJ1-2; d_call: -; v_call: TRBV7-2; clone_size: -; cdr3_nt: TGTGCCAGCAGCTCCAGTGGACAGTTTAACTATGGCTACACCTTC; cdr3_aa: CASSSSGQFNYGYTF
j_call: TRBJ2-7; d_call: -; v_call: TRBV20-1; clone_size: -; cdr3_nt: TGCAGTGCTAGGGTATCCTACGAGCAGTACTTC; cdr3_aa: CSARVSYEQYF
j_call: TRBJ1-1; d_call: TRBD1; v_call: TRBV18; clone_size: -; cdr3_nt: TGTGCCAGCTCACCACTTGACAGGGGAACTGAAGCTTTCTTT; cdr3_aa: CASSPLDRGTEAFF
j_call: TRBJ2-7; d_call: -; v_call: TRBV11-2; clone_size: -; cdr3_nt: TGTGCCAGCAGCTTACACAGGGTCAACGAGCAGTACTTC; cdr3_aa: CASSLHRVNEQYF
j_call: TRBJ1-5; d_call: -; v_call: TRBV4-1; clone_size: -; cdr3_nt: TGCGCCAGCAGCCGCAACCTGGGGGATAGCAATCAGCCCCAGCATTTT; cdr3_aa: CASSRNLGDSNQPQHF
j_call: TRBJ2-7; d_call: TRBD2; v_call: TRBV27; clone_size: -; cdr3_nt: TGTGCCAGCACTAGGGACGCGGGAGGCCGCTACGAGCAGTACTTC; cdr3_aa: CASTRDAGGRYEQYF
j_call: TRBJ1-4; d_call: -; v_call: TRBV5-4; clone_size: -; cdr3_nt: TGTGCCAGCAGTCCCGTCCCAGCCGCGGATTATGAAAAACTGTTTTTT; cdr3_aa: CASSPVPAADYEKLFF
j_call: TRBJ2-1; d_call: TRBD2; v_call: TRBV5-4; clone_size: -; cdr3_nt: TGTGCCCTCGGGAGGGGCGGACCTTACAATGAGCAGTTCTTC; cdr3_aa: CALGRGGPYNEQFF
j_call: TRBJ2-2; d_call: TRBD2; v_call: TRBV28; clone_size: -; cdr3_nt: TGTGCCAGCAGTCCCCCCGGACTAGCGGGGGAGACCGGGGAGCTGTTTTTT; cdr3_aa: CASSPPGLAGETGELFF
j_call: TRBJ2-5; d_call: -; v_call: TRBV27; clone_size: -; cdr3_nt: TGTGCCAGCAGTCCGCTACCCGGGCGCCAAGAGACCCAGTACTTC; cdr3_aa: CASSPLPGRQETQYF
j_call: TRBJ2-1; d_call: -; v_call: TRBV29-1; clone_size: -; cdr3_nt: TGCAGCGTTGAAGTCGTGCAGGTTAATGAGCAGTTCTTC; cdr3_aa: CSVEVVQVNEQFF
j_call: TRBJ2-7; d_call: -; v_call: TRBV27; clone_size: -; cdr3_nt: TGTGCCAGCAGTTCCCTAGATGCGGGCTACGAGCAGTACTTC; cdr3_aa: CASSSLDAGYEQYF
j_call: TRBJ2-7; d_call: -; v_call: TRBV4-2; clone_size: -; cdr3_nt: TGTGCCAGCAGCCATAGGGAGCTCTCCTACGAGCAGTACTTC; cdr3_aa: CASSHRELSYEQYF
j_call: TRBJ2-7; d_call: TRBD1; v_call: TRBV6-5; clone_size: -; cdr3_nt: TGTGCCAGCAGTTACTCGTTCAGGGGGCTACACGAGCAGTACTTC; cdr3_aa: CASSYSFRGLHEQYF
j_call: TRBJ2-1; d_call: TRBD2; v_call: TRBV5-5; clone_size: -; cdr3_nt: TGTGCCAGCAGCTTATCCCTAGCGGGTTACAATGAGCAGTTCTTC; cdr3_aa: CASSLSLAGYNEQFF
j_call: TRBJ2-4; d_call: -; v_call: TRBV7-9; clone_size: once; cdr3_nt: TGTGCCAGCCGACCTGCGGGGGCCAAAAACATTCAGTACTTC; cdr3_aa: CASRPAGAKNIQYF
j_call: TRBJ1-1; d_call: -; v_call: TRBV5-4; clone_size: once; cdr3_nt: TGTGCCAGCAGCCAATGGGACACCTTAAAGAACACTGAAGCTTTCTTT; cdr3_aa: CASSQWDTLKNTEAFF
j_call: TRBJ1-2; d_call: -; v_call: TRBV23-1; clone_size: -; cdr3_nt: TGCGCCAGCAGTCAATCCCCTGTGTATTCAGGGAGACCGACGGATGGCTACACCTTC; cdr3_aa: CASSQSPVYSGRPTDGYTF
j_call: TRBJ2-2; d_call: TRBD2; v_call: TRBV27; clone_size: -; cdr3_nt: TGTGCCAGCAGTTTTGAGGGACTAGCGGGAGGATCCGGGGAGCTGTTTTTT; cdr3_aa: CASSFEGLAGGSGELFF
j_call: TRBJ2-5; d_call: -; v_call: TRBV5-1; clone_size: -; cdr3_nt: TGCGCCAGCAGCTTTGGTGCAGAAGAGACCCAGTACTTC; cdr3_aa: CASSFGAEETQYF
j_call: TRBJ1-1; d_call: TRBD1; v_call: TRBV28; clone_size: -; cdr3_nt: TGTGCCAGCAGTCCGGGACAGGGTGGAACTGAAGCTTTCTTT; cdr3_aa: CASSPGQGGTEAFF
j_call: TRBJ2-7; d_call: TRBD1; v_call: TRBV11-2; clone_size: -; cdr3_nt: TGTGCCAGCAGCGTCGGACAGGGGGGATATGGGCAGTACTTC; cdr3_aa: CASSVGQGGYGQYF
j_call: TRBJ2-1; d_call: -; v_call: TRBV7-9; clone_size: -; cdr3_nt: TGTGCCAGCAGCCGACCTACATCTTGGCCTTACAATGAGCAGTTCTTC; cdr3_aa: CASSRPTSWPYNEQFF
j_call: TRBJ2-7; d_call: TRBD1; v_call: TRBV28; clone_size: -; cdr3_nt: TGTGCCAGCAGTGGGGCACAGGGGAATTACGAGCAGTACTTC; cdr3_aa: CASSGAQGNYEQYF
j_call: TRBJ2-6; d_call: -; v_call: TRBV11-2; clone_size: -; cdr3_nt: TGTGCCAGCAGTTCTGGGGCCAACGTCCTGACTTTC; cdr3_aa: CASSSGANVLTF
j_call: TRBJ2-3; d_call: TRBD2; v_call: TRBV5-1; clone_size: -; cdr3_nt: TGCGCCAGCAGCTTGGCCAAACTAGCGGGAAATTCGGATACGCAGTATTTT; cdr3_aa: CASSLAKLAGNSDTQYF
j_call: TRBJ2-1; d_call: TRBD1; v_call: TRBV6-1; clone_size: -; cdr3_nt: TGTGCCAGCAGTGAAGCGCTTGGGACAGGGTATCACAATGAGCAGTTCTTC; cdr3_aa: CASSEALGTGYHNEQFF
j_call: TRBJ1-5; d_call: -; v_call: TRBV27; clone_size: once; cdr3_nt: TGTGCCAGCAGTCTAGCAGGGGTTCAGCCCCAGCATTTT; cdr3_aa: CASSLAGVQPQHF
j_call: TRBJ2-3; d_call: TRBD2; v_call: TRBV5-1; clone_size: -; cdr3_nt: TGCGCCAGCAGCTTGGTTGGTCGTAGCGGGATTGGCACAGATACGCAGTATTTT; cdr3_aa: CASSLVGRSGIGTDTQYF
j_call: TRBJ1-3; d_call: TRBD1; v_call: TRBV29-1; clone_size: -; cdr3_nt: TGCAGCGGCCTTATAGGGACAGCCGGAAACACCATATATTTT; cdr3_aa: CSGLIGTAGNTIYF
j_call: TRBJ1-1; d_call: -; v_call: TRBV27; clone_size: -; cdr3_nt: TGTGCCAGCAGTTTGGTGTGGGACACTGAAGCTTTCTTT; cdr3_aa: CASSLVWDTEAFF
j_call: TRBJ1-1; d_call: -; v_call: TRBV19; clone_size: -; cdr3_nt: TGTGCCAGTAGTACAGGACCTGCTGGGGCTTTCTTT; cdr3_aa: CASSTGPAGAFF
j_call: TRBJ2-3; d_call: -; v_call: TRBV6-6; clone_size: -; cdr3_nt: TGCCTTTCCCGGGCTAGCATCCGCACAGATACGCAGTATTTT; cdr3_aa: CLSRASIRTDTQYF
j_call: TRBJ2-5; d_call: -; v_call: TRBV5-6; clone_size: -; cdr3_nt: TGTGCCAGCAGCACCAGGGAGACCCAGTACTTC; cdr3_aa: CASSTRETQYF
j_call: TRBJ2-7; d_call: TRBD2; v_call: TRBV5-1; clone_size: -; cdr3_nt: TGCGCCAGCAGCTTGGCCAGCGGGAGTTACGAGCAGTACTTC; cdr3_aa: CASSLASGSYEQYF
j_call: TRBJ1-1; d_call: TRBD1; v_call: TRBV28; clone_size: -; cdr3_nt: TGTGCCAGCAGTGCGTTCTACAGGGGCTGGCGGAACACTGACGCTTTCTTT; cdr3_aa: CASSAFYRGWRNTDAFF
j_call: TRBJ2-3; d_call: -; v_call: TRBV7-9; clone_size: -; cdr3_nt: TGTGCCAGCAGCTTAGCAGGGACGCCACGCACAGATACGCAGTATTTT; cdr3_aa: CASSLAGTPRTDTQYF
j_call: TRBJ2-6; d_call: TRBD2; v_call: TRBV28; clone_size: -; cdr3_nt: TGTGCCAGCAGTCTGGGACTAAAACCCTCTGGGGCCAACGTCCTGACTTTC; cdr3_aa: CASSLGLKPSGANVLTF
j_call: TRBJ2-2; d_call: -; v_call: TRBV27; clone_size: once; cdr3_nt: TGTGCCAGCAGTGTAACGACCGGTACCGGGGAGCTGTTTTTT; cdr3_aa: CASSVTTGTGELFF
j_call: TRBJ1-2; d_call: -; v_call: TRBV6-5; clone_size: once; cdr3_nt: TGTGCCAGCAGATATCAACAGGGAATAGGATCGGGCTACACCTTC; cdr3_aa: CASRYQQGIGSGYTF
j_call: TRBJ1-4; d_call: -; v_call: TRBV28; clone_size: few; cdr3_nt: TGTGCCAGCAGTTCAGGGGCTAAGTGGGAAAAACTGTTTTTT; cdr3_aa: CASSSGAKWEKLFF
j_call: TRBJ2-1; d_call: TRBD2; v_call: TRBV5-4; clone_size: -; cdr3_nt: TGTGCCAGCAGTTTCCCTAGCGGCAATGAGCAGTTCTTC; cdr3_aa: CASSFPSGNEQFF
j_call: TRBJ2-2; d_call: -; v_call: TRBV16; clone_size: -; cdr3_nt: TGTGCCAGCAGCCAATCGAGCGGTTACACCGGGGAGCTGTTTTTT; cdr3_aa: CASSQSSGYTGELFF
j_call: TRBJ1-3; d_call: TRBD1; v_call: TRBV25-1; clone_size: -; cdr3_nt: TGTGCCAGCAGCGACAGGGCAAGAAACACCATATATTTT; cdr3_aa: CASSDRARNTIYF
j_call: TRBJ1-1; d_call: -; v_call: TRBV7-2; clone_size: -; cdr3_nt: TGTGCCAGCAGCTTCGGACGGGCGAACACTGAAGCTTTCTTT; cdr3_aa: CASSFGRANTEAFF
j_call: TRBJ2-2; d_call: -; v_call: TRBV5-5; clone_size: -; cdr3_nt: TGTGCCAGCAGCTTGTATATCGGGGTTGACGGGGAGCTGTTTTTT; cdr3_aa: CASSLYIGVDGELFF
j_call: TRBJ1-3; d_call: -; v_call: TRBV10-3; clone_size: once; cdr3_nt: TGTGCCACCCACTCCGAGGTCCTCTCTGGAAACACCATATATTTT; cdr3_aa: CATHSEVLSGNTIYF
j_call: TRBJ2-3; d_call: -; v_call: TRBV28; clone_size: -; cdr3_nt: TGTGCCAGCAGTTCACACAGGGAGGGGGGCTCGGCAGATACGCAGTATTTT; cdr3_aa: CASSSHREGGSADTQYF
j_call: TRBJ1-2; d_call: TRBD1; v_call: TRBV9; clone_size: -; cdr3_nt: TGTGCCAGCAGCGTAGTACAGGGGAGAGGCTATGGCTACACCTTC; cdr3_aa: CASSVVQGRGYGYTF
j_call: TRBJ2-5; d_call: -; v_call: TRBV19; clone_size: -; cdr3_nt: TGTGCCAGCAGGGGGGTGGAGACCCAGTACTTC; cdr3_aa: CASRGVETQYF
j_call: TRBJ1-2; d_call: -; v_call: TRBV29-1; clone_size: -; cdr3_nt: TGCAGCGTTGAATTCCACCGTGGCTACACCTTC; cdr3_aa: CSVEFHRGYTF
j_call: TRBJ2-7; d_call: TRBD2; v_call: TRBV6-5; clone_size: -; cdr3_nt: TGTGCCAGCAGTTCTACTAGCGCGAGCTCCTACGAGCAGTACTTC; cdr3_aa: CASSSTSASSYEQYF
j_call: TRBJ2-1; d_call: TRBD2; v_call: TRBV18; clone_size: -; cdr3_nt: TGTGCCAGCTCACCCGGGACTAGCGTAAACAATGAGCAGTTCTTC; cdr3_aa: CASSPGTSVNNEQFF
j_call: TRBJ2-1; d_call: -; v_call: TRBV6-5; clone_size: -; cdr3_nt: TGTGCCAGCAAGCTGGGCTCCGCCTGGAATGAGCAGTTCTTC; cdr3_aa: CASKLGSAWNEQFF